This T cell receptor (beta chain) was observed in a study of memory B cells and T cells in multiple sclerosis. Whole-study results and caveats: Compartments had unequal clone-set sizes, affecting shared clonotype counts.

Looked up from germline, CDR1 is MRHNA and CDR2 is SNTAGT. V was pared by 5 bases and J by 0 bases, with 1 base of the junction left unmatched. The CDR3 consists of 14 residues. As to this clone: As yet, its antigen is unknown.

Sequencing was performed with immunoSEQ multiplex PCR; in TCRdb, only in-frame clones are kept and a portion is missing. This sample has several thousand clones, with about 60% found just once. This TCR was recovered from a human donor with multiple sclerosis. Specimen: memory (CD45RO+) CD8+ T cells from blood. The chain couples TRBV6-4 to TRBJ2-1, with TRBD1 identical over 7 bases. The CDR3 nucleotides read TGTGCCAGCAGTAGGGACAGCTCCTACAATGAGCAGTTCTTC. Encoded protein: CASSRDSSYNEQFF.